This T cell receptor beta chain originates from a study of kidney transplant recipient with SARS-CoV-2 infection. MiXCR was run by TCRdb on the reads, yielding one entry per CDR3 protein. The data hold 200,000 to 300,000 distinct CDR3 sequences, with about 30% observed a single time. CDR3 length: 12 residues. With 4 bases removed from V and 6 bases from J, the gap between germline ends came to 10 bases. Germline values: CDR1 LGHDT, CDR2 YNNKEL (reference sequence). This clonotype was recorded many times. The material was a blood sample, obtained at baseline and on roughly day 120 from a kidney transplant recipient. This chain connects TRBV3-1 to TRBJ2-7, with unresolved D. The source of this sequence is a male patient aged 25 to 39 who had COVID-19 and was a kidney transplant recipient. Some T cells may trace back to the graft donor. This CDR3 reads CASSRSEREQYF. DNA for the CDR3: TGTGCCAGCAGCCGGTCGGAGCGCGAGCAGTACTTC.